This T cell receptor (beta chain) appears in the sequencing data of a study of blood T cell repertoires in COVID-19. Study in general: Both acute and convalescent COVID-19 samples were obtained from the United States, Italy and Spain.

Germline-derived CDR1 and CDR2 are GTSNPN and SVGIG (reference sequence). There are 13 residues in the CDR3. The V and J ends lost 4 bases and 2 bases, in that order; junction bases with no gene match: 5. Clones were read by immunoSEQ multiplex PCR, and TCRdb kept only the in-frame ones, dropping some. The profile shows fewer than 300,000 clones, around 88% of them singletons. The sequencing sample was made of peripheral blood. The chain is built from TRBV30 and TRBJ2-7; 7 bases fit TRBD2. This TCR was recovered from an elderly man with acute or convalescent COVID-19. CDR3 protein: CAWTTSSPYEQYF. The CDR3 nucleotides read TGTGCCTGGACGACTAGCAGCCCCTACGAGCAGTACTTC.